The clone carrying this T cell receptor beta chain was counted a few times. The data stem from a study of T cells after yellow fever vaccination. TCRdb reanalysed the 5' RACE reads using MiXCR and keeps one entry per CDR3 protein. The sample includes a few hundred thousand distinct CDR3 sequences, approximately 13% of them seen just once. CDR3 length: 14 amino acids. The V gene lost 4 bases and the J gene lost 8 bases, with 15 bases spanning the gap. CDR1 is ENHRY and CDR2 is SYGVKD in the germline V gene. Sequenced material: CD4+ T cells sorted from PBMCs, taken 45 days after the yellow fever booster vaccination. This chain connects TRBV10-3 to TRBJ2-1; D remains ambiguous. The sequence derives from a man aged 25-40 years who received the YFV17D yellow fever vaccine. CDR3 loop: CAISVGGIGDEQFF. The CDR3 DNA reads as TGTGCCATCAGTGTCGGCGGTATTGGCGATGAGCAGTTCTTC.